This T cell receptor beta chain was captured by sequencing in a study of T cell changes during pregnancy in multiple sclerosis. Sequencing was performed with immunoSEQ multiplex PCR; in TCRdb, only in-frame clones are kept and a portion is missing. The table includes about 60,000 clones, about 91% detected once. This clonotype was sampled from a female donor with multiple sclerosis, enrolled in a pregnancy study. The source material was peripheral blood, sampled in the first trimester of pregnancy.

Written as DNA, the CDR3 is TGTGCCAGCAGCTTAGGGACACTAGCGGATGAGCAGTTCTTC. Translation: CASSLGTLADEQFF. V is TRBV7-8 and J is TRBJ2-1; TRBD2 agrees at 8 bases. CDR3 size: 14 residues. Germline assignment: CDR1 SGHVS and CDR2 FQNEAQ. Trimming took 1 base from V and 8 from J; bases not matched to a gene: 4. Based on the CDR3 plus reference TRBV7-8 and TRBJ2-1, the full variable domain is GAGVSQSPRYKVAKRGQDVALRCDPISGHVSLFWYQQALGQGPEFLTYFQNEAQLDKSGLPSDRFFAERPEGSVSTLKIQRTQQEDSAVYLCASSLGTLADEQFFGPGTRLTVL.